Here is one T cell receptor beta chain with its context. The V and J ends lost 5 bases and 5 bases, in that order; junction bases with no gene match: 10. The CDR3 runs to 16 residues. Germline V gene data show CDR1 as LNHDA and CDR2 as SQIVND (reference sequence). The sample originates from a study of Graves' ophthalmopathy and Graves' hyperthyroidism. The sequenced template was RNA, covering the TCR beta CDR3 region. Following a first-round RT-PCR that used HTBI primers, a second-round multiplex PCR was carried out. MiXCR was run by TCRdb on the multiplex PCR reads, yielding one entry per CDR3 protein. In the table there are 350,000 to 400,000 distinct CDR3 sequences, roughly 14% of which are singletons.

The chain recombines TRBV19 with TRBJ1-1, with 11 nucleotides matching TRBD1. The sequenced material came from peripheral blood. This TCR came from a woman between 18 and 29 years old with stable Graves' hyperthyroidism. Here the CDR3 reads CASSEDRGTGGTEAFF. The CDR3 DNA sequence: TGTGCCAGTAGTGAGGATAGAGGGACAGGGGGAACTGAAGCTTTCTTT.